Listed below are T cell receptor beta chains from one sample, sequenced in a study of cytomegalovirus exposure and HLA in healthy donors. The repertoire was sequenced with immunoSEQ multiplex PCR; TCRdb's copy has only in-frame clones and lacks some. The repertoire consists of more than 70,000 clones, with 76% occurring once and the leading ten covering about 3%. Sequences were obtained from PBMCs. These receptors all come from a man aged 40-49 years in good health and CMV-seronegative. Each CDR3 is given with its conserved first and last residue. A D gene is named only where the DNA matches it firmly. Where a row states a size, it is once, few, many or the class of an expanded clone; other rows omit it.

cdr3_nt cdr3_aa v_call d_call clone_size j_call
TGTGCCAGCTCACCGAGGGCGGTCGGGTCACCCCTCCACTTT CASSPRAVGSPLHF TRBV18 - - TRBJ1-6
TGTGCCAGCAGTCTACTGCCACGGCAGGGAAAGGGTCAGCCCCAGCATTTT CASSLLPRQGKGQPQHF TRBV27 - - TRBJ1-5
TGTGCCAGCAGCCTGATGGGGGCGGGTTCCCAAGAGACCCAGTACTTC CASSLMGAGSQETQYF TRBV9 - - TRBJ2-5
TGTGCCAGCAGCCAAGTGGGGGGGGGATTCCACTACTACGAGCAGTACTTC CASSQVGGGFHYYEQYF TRBV14 TRBD2 - TRBJ2-7
TGTGCCAGCATCCAGACAGGCACCTACGAGCAGTACTTC CASIQTGTYEQYF TRBV7-9 - once TRBJ2-7
TGTGCCAGCAGTTACTCGATTAGACCGGGCACCGGGGAGCTGTTTTTT CASSYSIRPGTGELFF TRBV6-5 - few TRBJ2-2
TGTGCCAGCAGCCCTAGGACAGGGCCGCTAAATGGCTACACCTTC CASSPRTGPLNGYTF TRBV7-9 TRBD1 - TRBJ1-2
TGTGCCAGCAGTTTATTATTGGGACAGATCGACTCTGGGGCCAACGTCCTGACTTTC CASSLLLGQIDSGANVLTF TRBV28 TRBD1 - TRBJ2-6
TGCGCCAGCAGCCAAGATGAGGTAATCAGCTATGGCTACACCTTC CASSQDEVISYGYTF TRBV4-1 - - TRBJ1-2
TGTGCCAGCACCCTCCCGGGGTACGGCACCGGGGAGCTGTTTTTT CASTLPGYGTGELFF TRBV7-8 - - TRBJ2-2
TGTGCCAGCAGTTTACGACAGGGGATCAATGAAAAACTGTTTTTT CASSLRQGINEKLFF TRBV7-8 TRBD1 - TRBJ1-4
TGTGCCAGCAGTTATGACCTCGACAGGGGTGAAGCTTTCTTT CASSYDLDRGEAFF TRBV6-5 TRBD1 - TRBJ1-1
TGTGCCAGCAGCGTAGAAGTAGCGGGCGGTTACAATGAGCAGTTCTTC CASSVEVAGGYNEQFF TRBV9 TRBD2 few TRBJ2-1
TGTGCCAGCAGCTTATTTCTTGAAGCTTTCTTT CASSLFLEAFF TRBV7-2 - - TRBJ1-1
TGTGCCTGGAGGAGCTCGAACTATGGCTACACCTTC CAWRSSNYGYTF TRBV30 - - TRBJ1-2
TGTGCCAGCAGCTCATGGACAGGGAAAACTGAAGCTTTCTTT CASSSWTGKTEAFF TRBV7-9 TRBD1 - TRBJ1-1
TGTGCCAGCCGCGGGACTCTTACCTACGAGCAGTACTTC CASRGTLTYEQYF TRBV7-9 - - TRBJ2-7